This entry describes one T cell receptor (beta chain). The antigen remains unidentified. A multiplex PCR was run with 60 Vbeta primers and 13 Jbeta primers. TCRdb's copy holds only in-frame clones and misses some; the assay was immunoSEQ multiplex PCR. Altogether 150,000 to 200,000 clones are present, around 77% being singletons, with the ten largest covering roughly 1.4%. The ends were cut back, 4 bases at V and 3 bases at J, with 10 bases in the middle. This CDR3 has 13 amino acids. Germline CDR1 is SGHNT and CDR2 is YYREEE (reference sequence). Though probably carrying unrecorded immune exposures, donors were nominally healthy at sampling. The data originate from a study of cytomegalovirus exposure and HLA in healthy donors. Study-wide results and caveats: Clonal expansion, a later analysis showed, was greater in HLA-associated TCR beta chains than in equally common others. Rarity characterized most TCR sequences, yet some public TCRs appeared in many donors. As a later analysis revealed, the rate of TCR association differed by HLA locus, with DRB1 most and HLA-C fewest.

V usage is TRBV5-4 and J usage is TRBJ1-1; D unclear. This sequence originates from a man in his forties in good health and CMV-seronegative. Sequenced input: PBMCs. The CDR3 reads CASSPVLDTEAFF. The CDR3 bases are TGTGCCAGCAGCCCAGTTCTGGACACTGAAGCTTTCTTT.